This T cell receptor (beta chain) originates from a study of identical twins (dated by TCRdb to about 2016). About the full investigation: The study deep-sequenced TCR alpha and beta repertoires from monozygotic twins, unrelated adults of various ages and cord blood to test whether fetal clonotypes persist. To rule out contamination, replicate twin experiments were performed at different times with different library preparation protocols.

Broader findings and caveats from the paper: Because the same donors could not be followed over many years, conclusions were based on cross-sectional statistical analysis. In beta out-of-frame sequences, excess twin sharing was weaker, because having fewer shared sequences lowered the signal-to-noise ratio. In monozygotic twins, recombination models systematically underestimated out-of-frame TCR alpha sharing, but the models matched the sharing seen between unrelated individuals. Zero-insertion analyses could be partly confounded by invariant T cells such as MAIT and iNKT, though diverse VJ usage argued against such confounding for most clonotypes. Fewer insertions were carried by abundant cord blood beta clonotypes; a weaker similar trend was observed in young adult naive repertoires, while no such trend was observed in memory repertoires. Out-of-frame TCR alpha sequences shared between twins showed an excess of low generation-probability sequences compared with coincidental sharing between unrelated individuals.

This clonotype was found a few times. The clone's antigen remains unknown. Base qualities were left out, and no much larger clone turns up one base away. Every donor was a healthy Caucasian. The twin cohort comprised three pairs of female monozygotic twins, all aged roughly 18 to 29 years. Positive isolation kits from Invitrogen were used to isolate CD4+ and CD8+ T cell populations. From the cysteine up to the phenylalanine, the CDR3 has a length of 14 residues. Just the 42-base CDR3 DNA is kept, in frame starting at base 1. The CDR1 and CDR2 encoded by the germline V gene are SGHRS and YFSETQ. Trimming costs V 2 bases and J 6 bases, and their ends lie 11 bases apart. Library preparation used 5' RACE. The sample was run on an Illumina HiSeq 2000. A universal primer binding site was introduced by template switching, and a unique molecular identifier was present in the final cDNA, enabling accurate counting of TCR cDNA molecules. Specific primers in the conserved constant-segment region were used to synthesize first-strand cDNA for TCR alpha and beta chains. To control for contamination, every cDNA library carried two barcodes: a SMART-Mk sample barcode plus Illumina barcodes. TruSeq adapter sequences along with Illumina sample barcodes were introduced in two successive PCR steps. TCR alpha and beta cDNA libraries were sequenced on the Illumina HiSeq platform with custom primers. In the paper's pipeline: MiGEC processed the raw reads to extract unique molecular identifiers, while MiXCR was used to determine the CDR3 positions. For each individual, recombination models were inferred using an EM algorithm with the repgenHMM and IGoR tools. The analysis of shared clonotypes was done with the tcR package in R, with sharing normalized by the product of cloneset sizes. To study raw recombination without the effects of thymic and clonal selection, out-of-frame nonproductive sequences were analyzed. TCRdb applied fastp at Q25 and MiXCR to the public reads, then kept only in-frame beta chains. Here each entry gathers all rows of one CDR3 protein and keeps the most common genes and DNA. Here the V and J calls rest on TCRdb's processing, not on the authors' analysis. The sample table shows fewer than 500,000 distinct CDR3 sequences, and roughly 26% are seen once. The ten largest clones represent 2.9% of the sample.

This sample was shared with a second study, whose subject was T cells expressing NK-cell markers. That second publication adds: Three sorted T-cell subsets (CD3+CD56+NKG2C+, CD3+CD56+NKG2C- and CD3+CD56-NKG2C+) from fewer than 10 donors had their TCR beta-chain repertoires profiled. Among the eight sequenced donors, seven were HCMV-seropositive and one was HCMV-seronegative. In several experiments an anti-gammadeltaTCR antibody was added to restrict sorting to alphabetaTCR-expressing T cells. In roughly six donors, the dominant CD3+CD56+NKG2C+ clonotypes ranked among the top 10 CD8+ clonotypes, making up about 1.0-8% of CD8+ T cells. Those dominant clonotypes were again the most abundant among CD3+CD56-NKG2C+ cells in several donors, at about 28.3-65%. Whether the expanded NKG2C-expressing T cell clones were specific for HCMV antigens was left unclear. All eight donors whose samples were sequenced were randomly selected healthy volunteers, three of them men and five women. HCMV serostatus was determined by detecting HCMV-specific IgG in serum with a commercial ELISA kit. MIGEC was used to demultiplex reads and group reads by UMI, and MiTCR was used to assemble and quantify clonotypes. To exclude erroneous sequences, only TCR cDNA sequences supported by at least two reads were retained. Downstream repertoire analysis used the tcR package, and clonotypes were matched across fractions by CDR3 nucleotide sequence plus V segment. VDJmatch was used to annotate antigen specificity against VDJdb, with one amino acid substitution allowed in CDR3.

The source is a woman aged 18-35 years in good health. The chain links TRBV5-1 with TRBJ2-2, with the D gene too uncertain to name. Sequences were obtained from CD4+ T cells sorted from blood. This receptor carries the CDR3 CASSLTLTPGELFF. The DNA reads TGCGCCAGCAGCTTAACTCTAACCCCCGGGGAGCTGTTTTTT.